This TCR beta chain was found in a study of T cells in Graves' hyperthyroidism and ophthalmopathy. Overall study results and limits: Ophthalmopathy was identified by the model a median 6.5 months ahead of onset. The majority of expanded thyroid clonotypes above 0.001 also appeared in blood. Stable hyperthyroidism and ophthalmopathy were separated using 13 V-J signatures.

Uncontrolled infections, other autoimmune diseases, pregnancy or lactation led to exclusion of patients. RNA transcripts were the template for amplifying TCR beta CDR3 regions. The TCR CDR3 was amplified in a first-round RT-PCR using the HTBI primer set. TCRdb reanalysed the multiplex PCR reads using MiXCR and keeps one entry per CDR3 protein. The sample has around 660,000 distinct CDR3 sequences, about 45% seen once. As to this clonotype: Its antigen is not identified.

The source is an adult man with Graves' disease, either hyperthyroidism or ophthalmopathy (not recorded which). What was sequenced was peripheral blood or thyroid tissue (not recorded which).

CDR3: CSADRDRAYGYTF. CDR3 nucleotide sequence: TGCAGCGCCGACCGGGACAGGGCCTATGGCTACACCTTC. The chain carries TRBV29-1 and TRBJ1-2, with 9 bases that match TRBD1. V was pared by 7 bases and J by 4 bases, with 7 bases of the junction left unmatched. Germline CDR1 reads SQVTM; CDR2 reads ANQGSEA. The length of the CDR3 is 13 residues.